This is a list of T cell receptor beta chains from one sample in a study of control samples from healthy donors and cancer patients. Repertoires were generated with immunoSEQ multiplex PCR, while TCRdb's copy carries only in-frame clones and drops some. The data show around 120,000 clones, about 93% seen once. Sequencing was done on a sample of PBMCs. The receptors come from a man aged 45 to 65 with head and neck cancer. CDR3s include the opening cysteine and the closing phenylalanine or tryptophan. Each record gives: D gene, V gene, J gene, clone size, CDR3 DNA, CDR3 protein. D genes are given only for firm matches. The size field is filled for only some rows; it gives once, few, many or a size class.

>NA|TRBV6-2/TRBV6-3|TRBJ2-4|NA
TGTGCCAGCAGTTCAGCCGGGACTGTGTGGTACATTCAGTACTTC
CASSSAGTVWYIQYF
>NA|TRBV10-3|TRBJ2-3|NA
TGTGCCTCGTCCGACCTGGATACGCAGTATTTT
CASSDLDTQYF
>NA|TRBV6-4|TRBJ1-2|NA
TGTGCCAGCAGTGACAGGGCAGAGTTAGCTAACTATGGCTACACCTTC
CASSDRAELANYGYTF
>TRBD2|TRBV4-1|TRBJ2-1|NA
TGCGCCAGCAGCCAAGAAAGACTAGCGGGTTACAATGAGCAGTTCTTC
CASSQERLAGYNEQFF
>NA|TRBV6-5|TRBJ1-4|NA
TGTGCCAGCGGCCCCGGGACTTATGGAGAAAAACTGTTTTTT
CASGPGTYGEKLFF
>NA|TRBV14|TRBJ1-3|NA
TGTGCCAGCAGCCAAGATATGGGAAACCTCTCTGGAAACACCATATATTTT
CASSQDMGNLSGNTIYF
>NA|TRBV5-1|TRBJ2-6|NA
TGCGCCAGCAGCTTGGCCGGATGGGTCTCTGGGGCCAACGTCCTGACTTTC
CASSLAGWVSGANVLTF
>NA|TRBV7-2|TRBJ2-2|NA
TGTGCCAGCAGCTTACTCAACACCGGGGAGCTGTTTTTT
CASSLLNTGELFF
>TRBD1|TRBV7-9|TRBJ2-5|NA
TGTGCCAGCAGCTTCACAGGGGAGGAGACCCAGTACTTC
CASSFTGEETQYF
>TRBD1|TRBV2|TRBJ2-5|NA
TGTGCCAGTCAGGGGGCGGGAGAGACCCAGTACTTC
CASQGAGETQYF
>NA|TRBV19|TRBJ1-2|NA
TGTGCCAGTAGTCTGCGACAGCCTGGGCTTAACTATGGCTACACCTTC
CASSLRQPGLNYGYTF
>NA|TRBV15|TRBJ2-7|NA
TGTGCCACCAGCGGGCATCGCCCCATGAACGAGCAGTACTTC
CATSGHRPMNEQYF
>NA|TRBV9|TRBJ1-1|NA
TGTGCCAGCAGCCCAGGCTACACTGAAGCTTTCTTT
CASSPGYTEAFF
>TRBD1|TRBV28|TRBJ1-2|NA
TGTGCCAGCAGTTTGCAGGGGGTTGGTGGCTACACCTTC
CASSLQGVGGYTF
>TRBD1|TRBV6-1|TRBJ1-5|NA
TGTGCCAGCAGTGAAGACAGGGGGCGAGGTCAGCCCCAGCATTTT
CASSEDRGRGQPQHF
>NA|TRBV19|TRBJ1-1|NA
TGTGCCAGTAGCCCCCGGGGCAGGGGTAACACTGAAGCTTTCTTT
CASSPRGRGNTEAFF
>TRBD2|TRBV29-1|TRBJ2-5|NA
TGCAGCGTTGCGCGGGGGAGGCAAGAGACCCAGTACTTC
CSVARGRQETQYF
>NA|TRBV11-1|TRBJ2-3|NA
TGTGCCAGCAGCTTGGGGGACCATAGCACAGATACGCAGTATTTT
CASSLGDHSTDTQYF
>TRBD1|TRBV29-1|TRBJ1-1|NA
TGCAGCGTCTCCCGGGACAGGGAAAGCACTGAAGCTTTCTTT
CSVSRDRESTEAFF
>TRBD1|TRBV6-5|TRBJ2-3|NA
TGTGCCAGCAGCGACAGGGTGATCCTCACAGATACGCAGTATTTT
CASSDRVILTDTQYF
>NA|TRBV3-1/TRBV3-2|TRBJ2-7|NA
TGTGCCAGCAGCCCAGGGGTAGCCTACGAGCAGTACTTC
CASSPGVAYEQYF
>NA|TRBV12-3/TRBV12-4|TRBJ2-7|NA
TGTGCCAGCAGTTTGGATACATACGAGCAGTACTTC
CASSLDTYEQYF
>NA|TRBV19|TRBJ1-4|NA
TGTGCCAGTAGTAGACGGGGGTATGAAAAACTGTTTTTT
CASSRRGYEKLFF
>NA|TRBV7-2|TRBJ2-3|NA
TGTGCCAGCAAGCCCTCATACAGTCTGGATACGCAGTATTTT
CASKPSYSLDTQYF
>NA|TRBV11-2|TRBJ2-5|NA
TGTGCCAGCAGCTTGCACGGGGAAGAGACCCAGTACTTC
CASSLHGEETQYF
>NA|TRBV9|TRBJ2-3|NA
TGTGCCAGCAGCGTAGGGGGCACAGATACGCAGTATTTT
CASSVGGTDTQYF
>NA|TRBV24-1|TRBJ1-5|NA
TGTGCCACCAGTGACCGCGACAGGACACCCAATCAGCCCCAGCATTTT
CATSDRDRTPNQPQHF
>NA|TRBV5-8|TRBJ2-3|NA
TGTGCCAGCAGCCGAACAGATACGCAGTATTTT
CASSRTDTQYF
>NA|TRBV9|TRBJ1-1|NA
TGTGCCAGCAGCCCCCTTGGGGGGGGGAACACTGAAGCTTTCTTT
CASSPLGGGNTEAFF
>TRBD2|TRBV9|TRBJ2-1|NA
TGTGCCAGCAGCCCCCGGACTAGCGGGGGGGTCTATGAGCAGTTCTTC
CASSPRTSGGVYEQFF
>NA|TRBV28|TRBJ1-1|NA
TGTGCCAGCAGTTTATACAGTGAAGCTTTCTTT
CASSLYSEAFF
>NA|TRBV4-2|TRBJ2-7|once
TGTGCCAGCAGCCCTGACATGACCTACGAGCAGTACTTC
CASSPDMTYEQYF
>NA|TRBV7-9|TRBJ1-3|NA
TGTGCCAGCAGCTTGGGCCAGGCTGGGAACACCATATATTTT
CASSLGQAGNTIYF
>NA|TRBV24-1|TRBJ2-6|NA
TGTGCCGCGGGACCCAGCTCTGGGGCCAACGTCCTGACTTTC
CAAGPSSGANVLTF
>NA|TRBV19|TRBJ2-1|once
TGTGCCAGTAGTATAGAGCGGCTGTACTACAATGAGCAGTTCTTC
CASSIERLYYNEQFF
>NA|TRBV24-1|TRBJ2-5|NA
TGTGCCACCAGTGATTCAGGGCGGAGCCAAGAGACCCAGTACTTC
CATSDSGRSQETQYF
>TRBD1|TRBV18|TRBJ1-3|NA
TGTGCCAGCTCAACTAGGACAGGGGGATCTGGAAACACCATATATTTT
CASSTRTGGSGNTIYF
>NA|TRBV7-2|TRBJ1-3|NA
TGTGCCAGCACCTCTCTATCCTCTGGAAACACCATATATTTT
CASTSLSSGNTIYF
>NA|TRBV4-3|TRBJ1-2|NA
TGCGCCAGCAGCCAGGTCGACGCCGGGGCTTATGGCTACACCTTC
CASSQVDAGAYGYTF
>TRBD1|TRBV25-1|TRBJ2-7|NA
TGTGCCAGCAGTAGGAGGGTTCAGGGGGCCGACGAGCAGTACTTC
CASSRRVQGADEQYF
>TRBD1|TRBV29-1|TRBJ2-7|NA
TGCAGCGTTGAATTCGGGACAGGGGGCTACGAGCAGTACTTC
CSVEFGTGGYEQYF
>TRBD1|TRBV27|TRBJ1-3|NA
TGTGCCAGCAGGCAGACAGGGGACCCTGGAAACACCATATATTTT
CASRQTGDPGNTIYF
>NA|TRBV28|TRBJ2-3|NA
TGTGCCAGCAATCAGGGGGGAACAGATACGCAGTATTTT
CASNQGGTDTQYF
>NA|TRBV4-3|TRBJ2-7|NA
TGCGCCAGCAGCCAAGTAGGAGGGGCCGGGTACGAGCAGTACTTC
CASSQVGGAGYEQYF
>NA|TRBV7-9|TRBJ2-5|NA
TGTGCCAGCAGCTTACTCCTACACGGGATACTACAAGAGACCCAGTACTTC
CASSLLLHGILQETQYF
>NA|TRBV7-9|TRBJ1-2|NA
TGTGCCAGCAGCTTAGAACAAAGAGGCTACACCTTC
CASSLEQRGYTF
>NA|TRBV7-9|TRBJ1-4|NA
TGTGCCAGCAGCTTGGTATCTAATGAAAAACTGTTTTTT
CASSLVSNEKLFF
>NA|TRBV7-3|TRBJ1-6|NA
TGTGCCAGCAGCTTCAGGGCTGAGAATTCACCCCTCCACTTT
CASSFRAENSPLHF
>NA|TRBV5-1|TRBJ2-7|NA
TGCGCCAGCAGCTCAGCATTTCTCGGGGGCCCCTACGAGCAGTACTTC
CASSSAFLGGPYEQYF
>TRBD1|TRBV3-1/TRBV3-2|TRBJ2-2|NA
TGTGCCAGCAGCCTTTGGACAGGGGTTGGTGCCGGGGAGCTGTTTTTT
CASSLWTGVGAGELFF
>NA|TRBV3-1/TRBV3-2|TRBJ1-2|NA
TGTGCCAGCAGCCAGGGGCGCTGGGGAGGAAACTATGGCTACACCTTC
CASSQGRWGGNYGYTF
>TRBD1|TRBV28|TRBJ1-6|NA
TGTGCCAGCAGTCCCGGGACAGAAGATTCACCCCTCCACTTT
CASSPGTEDSPLHF
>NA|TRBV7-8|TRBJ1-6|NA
TGTGCCAGCAGCTTAGAGGGCGGTGCTACGAATAATTCACCCCTCCACTTT
CASSLEGGATNNSPLHF